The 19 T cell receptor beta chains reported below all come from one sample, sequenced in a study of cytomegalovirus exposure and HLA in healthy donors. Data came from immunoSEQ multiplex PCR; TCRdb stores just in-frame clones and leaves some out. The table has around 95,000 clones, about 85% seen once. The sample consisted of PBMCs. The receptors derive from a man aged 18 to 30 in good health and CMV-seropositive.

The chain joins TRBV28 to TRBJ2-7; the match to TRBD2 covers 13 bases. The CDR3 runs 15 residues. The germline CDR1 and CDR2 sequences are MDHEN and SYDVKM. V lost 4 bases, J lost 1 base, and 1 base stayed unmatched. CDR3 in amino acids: CASSSLAGGSYEQYV. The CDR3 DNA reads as TGTGCCAGCAGTTCACTAGCGGGAGGGTCCTACGAGCAGTACGTC.

In nucleotides, the CDR3 is TGTGCCACCGGCCCCCTAGCAACCTACAATGAGCAGTTCTTC. Amino acid sequence: CATGPLATYNEQFF. The chain links TRBV11-2 to TRBJ2-1, with a tentative D call TRBD2 (5 bases). V was trimmed by 10 bases and J by 2 bases, leaving 15 bases between them. This CDR3 spans 14 amino acids. The V gene's germline CDR1 is SGHAT and CDR2 FQNNGV.

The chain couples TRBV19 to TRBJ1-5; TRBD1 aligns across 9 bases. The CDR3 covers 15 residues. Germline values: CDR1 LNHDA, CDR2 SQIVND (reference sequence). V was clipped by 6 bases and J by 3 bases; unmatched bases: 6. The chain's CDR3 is CASRITGGANQPQHF. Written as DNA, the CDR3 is TGTGCCAGTAGAATTACAGGGGGCGCCAATCAGCCCCAGCATTTT.

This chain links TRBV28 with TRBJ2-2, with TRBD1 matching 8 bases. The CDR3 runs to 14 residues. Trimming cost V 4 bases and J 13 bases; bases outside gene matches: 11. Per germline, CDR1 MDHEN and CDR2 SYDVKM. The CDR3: CASSSKGQGIRLFF. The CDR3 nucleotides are TGTGCCAGCAGTTCAAAAGGACAGGGAATTAGGCTGTTTTTT.

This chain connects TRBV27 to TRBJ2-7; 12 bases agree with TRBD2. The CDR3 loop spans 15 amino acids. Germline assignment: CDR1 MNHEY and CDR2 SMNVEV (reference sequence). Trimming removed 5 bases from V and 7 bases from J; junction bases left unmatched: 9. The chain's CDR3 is CASSQTSGSYREQYF. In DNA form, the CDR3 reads TGTGCCAGCAGTCAGACTAGCGGGAGTTATAGGGAGCAGTACTTC.

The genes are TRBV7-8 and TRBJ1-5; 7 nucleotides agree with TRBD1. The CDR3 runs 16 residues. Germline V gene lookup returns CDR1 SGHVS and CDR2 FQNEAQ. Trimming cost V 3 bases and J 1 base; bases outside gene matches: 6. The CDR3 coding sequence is TGTGCCAGCAGCTTGGGGGGACAGATCAGCAATCAGCCCCAGCATTTT. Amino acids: CASSLGGQISNQPQHF.

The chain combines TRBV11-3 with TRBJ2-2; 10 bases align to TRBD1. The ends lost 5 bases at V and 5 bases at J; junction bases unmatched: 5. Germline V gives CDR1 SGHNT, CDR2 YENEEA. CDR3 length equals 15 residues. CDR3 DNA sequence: TGTGCCAGCAGCCTAGGGGACAGGGGTACCGGGGAGCTGTTTTTT. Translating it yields CASSLGDRGTGELFF.

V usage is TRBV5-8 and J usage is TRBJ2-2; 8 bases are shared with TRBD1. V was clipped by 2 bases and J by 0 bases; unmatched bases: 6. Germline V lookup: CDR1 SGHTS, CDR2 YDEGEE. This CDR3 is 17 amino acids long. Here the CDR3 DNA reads TGTGCCAGCAGCTTCTTCAGGGGGCATACGAACACCGGGGAGCTGTTTTTT. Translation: CASSFFRGHTNTGELFF.

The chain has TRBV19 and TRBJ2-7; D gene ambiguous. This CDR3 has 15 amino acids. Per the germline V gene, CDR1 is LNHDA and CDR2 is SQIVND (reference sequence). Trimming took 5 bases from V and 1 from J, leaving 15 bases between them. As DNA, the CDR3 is TGTGCCAGTAGTGCCAGATCCAGAGGTTCCTACGAGCAGTACTTC. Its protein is CASSARSRGSYEQYF. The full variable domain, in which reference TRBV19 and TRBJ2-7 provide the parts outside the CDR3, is DGGITQSPKYLFRKEGQNVTLSCEQNLNHDAMYWYRQDPGQGLRLIYYSQIVNDFQKGDIAEGYSVSREKKESFPLTVTSAQKNPTAFYLCASSARSRGSYEQYFGPGTRLTVT.

For the CDR3, the DNA is TGTGCCAGTCGGGGGGGTCCCGGGGAGCTGTTTTTT. Its translation is CASRGGPGELFF. The chain joins TRBV28 to TRBJ2-2; 8 positions match TRBD2. This CDR3 is 12 amino acids long. Trimming at V came to 9 bases and at J to 6 bases, leaving 3 bases not matched to a gene. Germline CDR1 reads MDHEN; CDR2 reads SYDVKM.

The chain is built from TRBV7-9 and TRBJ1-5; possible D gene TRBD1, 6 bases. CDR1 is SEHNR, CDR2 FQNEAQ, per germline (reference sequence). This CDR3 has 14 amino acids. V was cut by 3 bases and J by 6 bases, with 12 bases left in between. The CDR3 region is CASSFRGEGQPQHF. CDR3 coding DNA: TGTGCCAGCAGCTTCAGGGGTGAGGGTCAGCCCCAGCATTTT.

CDR3 DNA sequence: TGCGCCAGCAGCACCGGACAGAACACCGGGGAGCTGTTTTTT. Protein product: CASSTGQNTGELFF. This chain joins TRBV5-1 and TRBJ2-2, with D maybe TRBD1 (5 bases). The CDR3 spans 14 residues. The V and J ends lost 4 bases and 1 base respectively, with 8 bases between them. Germline values: CDR1 SGHRS, CDR2 YFSETQ.

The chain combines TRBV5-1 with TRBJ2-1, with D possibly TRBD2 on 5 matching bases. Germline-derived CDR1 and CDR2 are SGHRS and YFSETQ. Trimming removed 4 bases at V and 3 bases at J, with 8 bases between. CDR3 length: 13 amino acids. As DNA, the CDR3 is TGCGCCAGCAGCGATACTAGCTACAATGAGCAGTTCTTC. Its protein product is CASSDTSYNEQFF. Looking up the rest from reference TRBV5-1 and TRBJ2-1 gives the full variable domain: KAGVTQTPRYLIKTRGQQVTLSCSPISGHRSVSWYQQTPGQGLQFLFEYFSETQRNKGNFPGRFSGRQFSNSRSEMNVSTLELGDSALYLCASSDTSYNEQFFGPGTRLTVL.

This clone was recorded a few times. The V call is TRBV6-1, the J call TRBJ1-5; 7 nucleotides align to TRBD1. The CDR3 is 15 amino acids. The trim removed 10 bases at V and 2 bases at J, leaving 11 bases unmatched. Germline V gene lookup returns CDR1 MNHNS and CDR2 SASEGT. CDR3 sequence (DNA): TGTGCCACCACAACAGGGGACCTAGGCAATCAGCCCCAGCATTTT. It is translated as CATTTGDLGNQPQHF.

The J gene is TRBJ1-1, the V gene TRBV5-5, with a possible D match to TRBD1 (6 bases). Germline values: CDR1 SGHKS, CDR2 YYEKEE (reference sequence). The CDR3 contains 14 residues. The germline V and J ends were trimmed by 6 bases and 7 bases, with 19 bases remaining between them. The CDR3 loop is CASTKDGGAIEAFF. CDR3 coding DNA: TGTGCCAGCACCAAGGATGGGGGGGCGATTGAAGCTTTCTTT.

CDR3 sequence (DNA): TGCGCCAGCAGCCCCACAACTACCCGAGAGACCCAGTACTTC. It is translated as CASSPTTTRETQYF. The rearrangement links TRBV5-1 to TRBJ2-5, with no clear D. V shed 4 bases and J shed 4 bases, with 14 bases lying between them. Germline loops: CDR1 SGHRS, CDR2 YFSETQ. The CDR3 length is 14 residues.

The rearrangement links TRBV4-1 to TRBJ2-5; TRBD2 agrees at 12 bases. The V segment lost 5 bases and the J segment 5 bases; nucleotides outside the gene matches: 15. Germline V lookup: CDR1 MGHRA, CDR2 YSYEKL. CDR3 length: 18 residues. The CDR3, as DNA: TGCGCCAGCAGCTCCCCCCCCCGACTAGCGGGAGCCAGGGAGACCCAGTACTTC. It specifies CASSSPPRLAGARETQYF.

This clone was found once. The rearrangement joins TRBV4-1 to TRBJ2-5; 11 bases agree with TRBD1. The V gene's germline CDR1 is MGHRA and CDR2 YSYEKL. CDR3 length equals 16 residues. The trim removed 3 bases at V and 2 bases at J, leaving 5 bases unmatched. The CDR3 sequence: CASSHSGTGGQETQYF. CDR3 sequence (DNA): TGCGCCAGCAGCCATTCCGGGACAGGGGGTCAAGAGACCCAGTACTTC.

CDR3 nucleotide sequence: TGTGCCAGTAGCGGGGAATTGGGTTACAATGAGCAGTTCTTC. It translates to CASSGELGYNEQFF. This chain connects TRBV19 to TRBJ2-1, with D maybe TRBD2 (5 bases). There are 14 residues in the CDR3. V dropped 6 bases and J dropped 4 bases, with 13 bases sitting between them. CDR1 and CDR2 from the germline V gene are LNHDA and SQIVND (reference sequence). Full variable domain (outside the CDR3, taken from reference TRBV19 and TRBJ2-1): DGGITQSPKYLFRKEGQNVTLSCEQNLNHDAMYWYRQDPGQGLRLIYYSQIVNDFQKGDIAEGYSVSREKKESFPLTVTSAQKNPTAFYLCASSGELGYNEQFFGPGTRLTVL.